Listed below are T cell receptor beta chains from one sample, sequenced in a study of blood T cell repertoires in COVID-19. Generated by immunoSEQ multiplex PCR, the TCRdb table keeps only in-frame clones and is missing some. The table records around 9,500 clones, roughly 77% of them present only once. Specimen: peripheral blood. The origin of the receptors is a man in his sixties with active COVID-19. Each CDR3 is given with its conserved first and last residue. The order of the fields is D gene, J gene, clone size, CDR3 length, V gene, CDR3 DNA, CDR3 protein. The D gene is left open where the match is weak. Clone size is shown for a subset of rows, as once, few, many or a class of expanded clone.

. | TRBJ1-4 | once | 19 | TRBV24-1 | TGTGCCACCAGTGACCCAATTGGGGGGGAGGGTAAAACTAATGAAAAACTGTTTTTT | CATSDPIGGEGKTNEKLFF
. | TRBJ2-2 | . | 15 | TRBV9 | TGTGCCAGCAGCGTAGGAACCCCAGGCACCGGGGAGCTGTTTTTT | CASSVGTPGTGELFF
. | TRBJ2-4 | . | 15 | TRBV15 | TGTGCCACCAGCAGAGCGGCGGGGGCCAAAAACATTCAGTACTTC | CATSRAAGAKNIQYF
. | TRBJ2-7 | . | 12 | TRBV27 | TGTGCCAGCAGTTTACCCGGGGGTAAGCAGTACTTC | CASSLPGGKQYF
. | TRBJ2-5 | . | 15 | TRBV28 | TGTGCCAGCAGTTTATACAAGAATTCCCAAGAGACCCAGTACTTC | CASSLYKNSQETQYF
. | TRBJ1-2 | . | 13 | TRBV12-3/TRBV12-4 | TGTGCCAGCAGCCCCCCCCAGAACTATGGCTACACCTTC | CASSPPQNYGYTF
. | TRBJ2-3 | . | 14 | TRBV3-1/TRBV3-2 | TGTGCCAGCAGCGATAGCGGCCGGGGGGATACGCAGTATTTT | CASSDSGRGDTQYF
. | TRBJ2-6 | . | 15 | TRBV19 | TGTGCCAGTACGGGGTGGGTGAGCGGGGCCAACGTCCTGACTTTC | CASTGWVSGANVLTF
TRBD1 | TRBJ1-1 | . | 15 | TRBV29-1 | TGCAGCGTTGAAGAAACAGGGGGCGCCGGCAGTGAAGCTTTCTTT | CSVEETGGAGSEAFF
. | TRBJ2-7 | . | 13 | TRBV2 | TGTGCCAGCAGTGATTCCGGGAACTACGAGCAGTACTTC | CASSDSGNYEQYF
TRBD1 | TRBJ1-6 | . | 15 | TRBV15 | TGTGCCACCGGGACAGGGGGCTTGGGTAATTCACCCCTCCACTTT | CATGTGGLGNSPLHF
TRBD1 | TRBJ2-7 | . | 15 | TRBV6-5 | TGTGCCAGCGGCCGACAGGGGCGCGTAGGCTACGAGCAGTACTTC | CASGRQGRVGYEQYF
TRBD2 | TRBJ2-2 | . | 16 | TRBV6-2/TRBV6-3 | TGTGCCAGCAGTAACGGGACTAGGACGAACACCGGGGAGCTGTTTTTT | CASSNGTRTNTGELFF
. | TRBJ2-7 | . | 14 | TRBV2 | TGTGCCAGCAGTGAATCGGACACAGCCTACGAGCAGTACTTC | CASSESDTAYEQYF
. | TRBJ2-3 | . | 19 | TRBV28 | TGTGCCAGCAGTTTTCCCTCCACCAAGCGGGCGACTGTCACAGATACGCAGTATTTT | CASSFPSTKRATVTDTQYF
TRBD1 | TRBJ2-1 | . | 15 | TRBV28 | TGTGCCAGCAGTCCCACAAGGGGGCAGTACAATGAGCAGTTCTTC | CASSPTRGQYNEQFF
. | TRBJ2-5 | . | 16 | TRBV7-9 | TGTGCCAGCAGCCGGACTCGAAGTACTGAGACCGGGGACCAGTACTTC | CASSRTRSTETGDQYF
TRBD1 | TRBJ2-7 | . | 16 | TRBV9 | TGTGCCAGCAGCCCGACCCCGGGACAGGGGGCGGGCGAGCAGTACTTC | CASSPTPGQGAGEQYF
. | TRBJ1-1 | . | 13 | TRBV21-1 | TGTGCCAGCAGCAAAGCCCTAAGTCTGGAAGCTTTCTTT | CASSKALSLEAFF
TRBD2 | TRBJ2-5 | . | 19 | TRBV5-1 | TGCGCCAGCAGCCCTGGAGGACTAGCGGGGGGGCCGAACCAAGAGACCCAGTACTTC | CASSPGGLAGGPNQETQYF
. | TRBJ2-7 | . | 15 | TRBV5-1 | TGCGCCAGCAGCTTGGGGCAGGAAGTATCCTACGAGCAGTACTTC | CASSLGQEVSYEQYF
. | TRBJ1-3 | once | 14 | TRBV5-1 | TGCGCCAGCAGCTTGACAGCTACAGGAAACACCATATATTTT | CASSLTATGNTIYF
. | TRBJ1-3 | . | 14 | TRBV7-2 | TGTGCCAGCAGCTTAGACAGCTCTGGAAACACCATATATTTT | CASSLDSSGNTIYF
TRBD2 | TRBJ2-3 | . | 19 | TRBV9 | TGTGCCAGCAGCGTGGATCTAGCGGGATCCCGAACTAGCACAGATACGCAGTATTTT | CASSVDLAGSRTSTDTQYF
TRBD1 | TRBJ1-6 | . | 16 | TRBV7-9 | TGTGCCAGCAGCTTAGGGATTGGACAGGGTAATTCACCCCTCCACTTT | CASSLGIGQGNSPLHF
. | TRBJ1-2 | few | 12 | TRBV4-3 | TGCGCCAGCAGCGCGACAGGAGCCGGCTACACCTTC | CASSATGAGYTF
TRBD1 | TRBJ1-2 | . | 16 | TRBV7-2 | TGTGCCAGCAGCTTAGGATCAGTACAGGGGCGCTATGGCTACACCTTC | CASSLGSVQGRYGYTF
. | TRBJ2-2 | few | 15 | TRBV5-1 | TGCGCCAGCAGCTTATCAGGGACAAACACCGGGGAGCTGTTTTTT | CASSLSGTNTGELFF
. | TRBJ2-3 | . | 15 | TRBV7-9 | TGTGCCAGCAGCTTAGGTCCGACAGTCACAGATACGCAGTATTTT | CASSLGPTVTDTQYF
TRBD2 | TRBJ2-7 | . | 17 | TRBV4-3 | TGCGCCAGCAGCCAAGGCGTGGGACTAGCGGGAGCCTACGAGCAGTACTTC | CASSQGVGLAGAYEQYF
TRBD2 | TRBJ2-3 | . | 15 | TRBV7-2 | TGTGCCAGCAGTACGACTAGCGGGCCGGTAAATACGCAGTATTTT | CASSTTSGPVNTQYF
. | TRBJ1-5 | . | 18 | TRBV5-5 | TGTGCCAGCAGCTCCCTCCCCCTGTCAGGATTCAGCAATCAGCCCCAGCATTTT | CASSSLPLSGFSNQPQHF
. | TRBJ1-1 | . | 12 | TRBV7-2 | TGTGCCAGCAGCCCGGGATTCACTGAAGCTTTCTTT | CASSPGFTEAFF
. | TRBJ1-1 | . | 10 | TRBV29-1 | TGCAGCGCACTTGACACTGAAGCTTTCTTT | CSALDTEAFF
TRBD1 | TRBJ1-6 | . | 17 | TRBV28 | TGTGCCAGCAGTTTCCCATCCGGGACAGCCCTTTCTTCACCCCTCCACTTT | CASSFPSGTALSSPLHF
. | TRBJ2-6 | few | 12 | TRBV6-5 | TGTGCCAGTCACTCCGGGGCCAACGTCCTGACTTTC | CASHSGANVLTF
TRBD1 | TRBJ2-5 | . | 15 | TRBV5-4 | TGTGCCAGCAGCTTCCCGGGACAGGGGGTCGAGACCCAGTACTTC | CASSFPGQGVETQYF
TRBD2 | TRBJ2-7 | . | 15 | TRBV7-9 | TGTGCCAGCAGCTTTCCGCGGGGGGGAGCCCACCTGCAGTACTTC | CASSFPRGGAHLQYF
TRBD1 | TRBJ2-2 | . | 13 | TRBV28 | TGTGCCATACGACAGGGCGGGACCGGGGAGCTGTTTTTT | CAIRQGGTGELFF
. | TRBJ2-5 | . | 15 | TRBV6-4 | TGTGCCAGCAGTGACTCGATGGGGCTCAGGGAGACCCAGTACTTC | CASSDSMGLRETQYF
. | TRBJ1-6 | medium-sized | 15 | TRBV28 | TGTGCCAGCAAAACGCCCCGGCTAGATAATTCACCCCTCCACTTT | CASKTPRLDNSPLHF
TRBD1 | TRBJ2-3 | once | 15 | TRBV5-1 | TGCGCCAGCAGTTCGACAGGGAAGTCAAGGGATACGCAGTATTTT | CASSSTGKSRDTQYF
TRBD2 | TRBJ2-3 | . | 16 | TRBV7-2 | TGTGCCAGCAGCACCTTTCCGCGGGGGGTCACAGATACGCAGTATTTT | CASSTFPRGVTDTQYF
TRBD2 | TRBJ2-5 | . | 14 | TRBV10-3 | TGTGCCACCGGGACTAGCGGGGGGGTGGAGACCCAGTACTTC | CATGTSGGVETQYF
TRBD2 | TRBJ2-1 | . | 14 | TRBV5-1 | TGCGCCAGCAGCTCCCAGGGACTAACCAATGAGCAGTTCTTC | CASSSQGLTNEQFF
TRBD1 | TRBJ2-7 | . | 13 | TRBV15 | TGTGCCACCAGCAGTGGACAGGGGGGCGAGCAGTACTTC | CATSSGQGGEQYF
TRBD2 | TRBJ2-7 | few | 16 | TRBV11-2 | TGTGCCAGCAGCCTCTGGACTAGCGGGGTAGCCTACGAGCAGTACTTC | CASSLWTSGVAYEQYF
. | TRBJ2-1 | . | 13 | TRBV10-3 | TGTGCCATCAGCGGACAGTCCCCCAATGAGCAGTTCTTC | CAISGQSPNEQFF
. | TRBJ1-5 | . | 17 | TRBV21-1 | TGTGCCAGCAGACTTCCTCCCCTACCCAGGGCCAAACAGCCCCAGCATTTT | CASRLPPLPRAKQPQHF
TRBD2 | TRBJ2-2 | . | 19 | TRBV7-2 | TGTGCCAGCAGCTTATGGACTAGCGGGCCGTTTTTGAACACCGGGGAGCTGTTTTTT | CASSLWTSGPFLNTGELFF
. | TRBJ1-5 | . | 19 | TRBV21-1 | TGTGCCAGCAGCAAAGTGGGGGCGACGGGCATACGGAGCAATCAGCCCCAGCATTTT | CASSKVGATGIRSNQPQHF
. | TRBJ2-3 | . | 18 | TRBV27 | TGTGCCAGCAGTTTCTCTCGGGACATGAAGGGAAGCACAGATACGCAGTATTTT | CASSFSRDMKGSTDTQYF
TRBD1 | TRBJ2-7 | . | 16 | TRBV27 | TGTGCCAGCAGTTTAGTCAGAGGGGACAGGATCTACGAGCAGTACTTC | CASSLVRGDRIYEQYF
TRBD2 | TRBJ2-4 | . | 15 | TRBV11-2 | TGTGCCAGTTCCGGGACTAGCGGGTATCAAAACATTCAGTACTTC | CASSGTSGYQNIQYF